This T cell receptor (beta chain) was recorded in a study of cytomegalovirus exposure and HLA in healthy donors. Turning to this clone: The antigen is undetermined.

The V gene end was trimmed by 7 bases and the J gene end by 2 bases; junction bases not matched to a gene: 5. CDR1 and CDR2 (germline): SNHLY, FYNNEI. The length of the CDR3 is 15 residues. General observations from the study: The records held CMV serostatus as the only immune exposure information. Listed as cytomegalovirus-associated were over 150 TCR beta chains.

PCR amplification relied on 60 Vbeta primers (plus 13 Jbeta primers). The method was immunoSEQ multiplex PCR; TCRdb's version includes in-frame clones alone and lacks a portion of them. The sample carries approximately 130,000 clones, less than 80% recorded once. This clonotype was obtained from a female donor in good health and CMV-seropositive. This chain links TRBV2 with TRBJ1-5; 10 positions match TRBD1. Sequencing was performed on PBMCs. Written as DNA, the CDR3 is TGTGCCAGCAAAAGACAGGGGGCCGGCAATCAGCCCCAGCATTTT. It codes for CASKRQGAGNQPQHF.